Below, 16 T cell receptor beta chains from the same sample are listed, as sequenced in a study of TIL therapy for anti-PD-1-resistant metastatic lung cancer (dated by TCRdb to the early 2020s). Using bias-controlled multiplex PCR with the immunoSEQ v3 hsTCRB kit, the TCR beta CDR3 regions were amplified from genomic DNA. Sourced from immuneACCESS, this table was stored by TCRdb with only in-frame sequences that have V and J called. A share of the clones is absent; for the studies checked, an unresolved V gene accounts for under half, and the remainder has no known explanation. The sample table records about 59,000 clones; roughly 80% of these occur just once. The biggest ten clones account for 1.8% of the sample. The time point tag for this specimen amounts to: pre-treatment sample, taken before nivolumab and TIL therapy. Here the sequenced sample was blood, taken at baseline. The receptor set was obtained from a person aged 30 to 80 with non-small cell lung cancer.

The V and J genes are TRBV6-6 and TRBJ1-3; tentative D call: TRBD1 (6 bases). Trimming removed 5 bases from V and 3 bases from J, with 17 bases in between. The germline gives CDR1 MNHNY, CDR2 SVGAGI (reference sequence). The CDR3 has 16 residues. CDR3 nucleotide sequence: TGTGCCAGCAGTCTACTAGGGGGGAGTGATGGAAACACCATATATTTT. It translates to CASSLLGGSDGNTIYF.

This chain uses TRBV28 with TRBJ2-7; tentatively, D is TRBD1 or TRBD2 (7 bases each). The germline CDR1 and CDR2 sequences are MDHEN and SYDVKM. V lost 2 bases to trimming and J lost 0 bases, with 11 bases between them. There are 15 residues in the CDR3. The CDR3 is CASSLAGGASYEQYF. CDR3 nucleotide sequence: TGTGCCAGCAGTTTAGCAGGGGGGGCCTCCTACGAGCAGTACTTC.

The J gene is TRBJ1-5, the V gene TRBV19; D remains ambiguous. The CDR3 length is 13 residues. Germline lookup yields CDR1 LNHDA and CDR2 SQIVND (reference sequence). Trimming left V 6 bases short and J 5 bases short, with 11 bases between. CDR3 DNA sequence: TGTGCCAGTAGCGACGCTTTCCATCAGCCCCAGCATTTT. Translated: CASSDAFHQPQHF.

The rearrangement uses TRBV6-6 and TRBJ1-1; maybe TRBD1 (5 bases). This CDR3 region has 15 residues. Per germline, CDR1 MNHNY and CDR2 SVGAGI (reference sequence). V lost 0 bases, J lost 10 bases, and 18 bases lay in between. The CDR3, as DNA: TGTGCCAGCAGTTACTCGAATCAAGGGGCCTTCGGAGCTTTCTTT. It is translated as CASSYSNQGAFGAFF.

The V call is TRBV9, the J call TRBJ2-1; D gene ambiguous. CDR1 and CDR2 from the germline V gene are SGDLS and YYNGEE. V was shortened by 4 bases and J by 5 bases, with 19 bases between the two germline ends. CDR3 length: 16 residues. The CDR3 sequence: CASSTLSSKPNNEQFF. In DNA, the CDR3 is TGTGCCAGCAGCACCTTAAGTAGCAAGCCTAACAATGAGCAGTTCTTC.

The V call is TRBV4-3, the J call TRBJ2-1; 16 bases line up with TRBD2. Germline V CDR1 and CDR2: LGHNA, YSLEER. The ends lost 1 base at V and 6 bases at J; junction bases unmatched: 6. CDR3 length equals 18 residues. CDR3 residues: CASSQAPGTSGRGNEQFF. Here the CDR3 DNA reads TGCGCCAGCAGCCAAGCCCCGGGGACTAGCGGGAGGGGCAATGAGCAGTTCTTC.

This clone has only one observation. The chain links TRBV5-6 to TRBJ1-4; TRBD1 aligns across 10 bases. From germline, CDR1 is SGHDT and CDR2 YYEEEE. V dropped 4 bases and J dropped 8; count of bases not matched to a gene: 5. This CDR3 is 14 amino acids long. CDR3 residues: CASSAPGQGEKLFF. Written as DNA, the CDR3 is TGTGCCAGCAGCGCTCCGGGACAGGGGGAAAAACTGTTTTTT.

The rearrangement joins TRBV15 to TRBJ2-2; the D is unclear. The CDR3 sequence is 16 residues long. V was pared by 1 base and J by 1 base, with 10 bases between. The V gene's germline CDR1 is LNHNV and CDR2 YYDKDF (reference sequence). CDR3: CATSRGRSGNTGELFF. The CDR3 DNA reads as TGTGCCACCAGCAGAGGAAGGTCGGGGAACACCGGGGAGCTGTTTTTT.

This clone showed up just a few times. The V call is TRBV15, the J call TRBJ2-3; possibly TRBD1 or TRBD2 for D (5 bases each). CDR1 and CDR2 (germline): LNHNV, YYDKDF (reference sequence). Trimming pared 8 bases from V and 6 bases from J, leaving 15 bases between. CDR3 length equals 13 residues. CDR3 coding DNA: TGTGCCACCCAACCGGGGCGGTTCGATACGCAGTATTTT. Encoded protein: CATQPGRFDTQYF.

This chain connects TRBV5-1 to TRBJ2-7, with a possible D match to TRBD2 (5 bases). The CDR3 consists of 15 residues. In germline, CDR1 is SGHRS, CDR2 YFSETQ. V lost 4 bases to trimming and J lost 2 bases, with 16 bases between them. CDR3 loop: CASSREPGGTYEQYF. CDR3 DNA: TGCGCCAGCAGCCGGGAACCGGGCGGAACCTACGAGCAGTACTTC.

The chain couples TRBV7-8 to TRBJ1-1; weak D call: TRBD1 (5 bases). The ends were cut back, 1 base at V and 7 bases at J, with 10 bases in the middle. Germline V gene lookup returns CDR1 SGHVS and CDR2 FQNEAQ. The CDR3 covers 13 residues. In DNA, the CDR3 is TGTGCCAGCAGCTTAGATTTGGACATTGAAGCTTTCTTT. Its translation: CASSLDLDIEAFF.

The gene calls are TRBV5-5 and TRBJ1-2, with D unresolved. V was pared by 2 bases and J by 4 bases, with 21 bases between. CDR1 is SGHKS, CDR2 YYEKEE, per germline (reference sequence). This CDR3 region has 17 residues. This CDR3 reads CASSFNFEGLGSYGYTF. The CDR3 DNA reads TGTGCCAGCAGCTTTAATTTTGAGGGCTTGGGTAGCTATGGCTACACCTTC.

This chain links TRBV7-2 with TRBJ2-1; D gene unclear. Germline V CDR1 and CDR2: SGHTA, FQGNSA. The V and J ends lost 11 bases and 4 bases respectively, with 15 bases between them. The CDR3 totals 13 residues. The CDR3 bases are TGTGCCGGTGATTCAGGTAGATACAATGAGCAGTTCTTC. It translates to CAGDSGRYNEQFF.

This clone has just a few counts. V usage is TRBV28 and J usage is TRBJ1-3; D unclear. This CDR3 has 14 amino acids. With 6 bases removed from V and 0 bases from J, the gap between germline ends came to 9 bases. Germline V gives CDR1 MDHEN, CDR2 SYDVKM. The CDR3 loop reads CASSYLGSGNTIYF. The CDR3 DNA is TGTGCCAGCAGCTACCTGGGCTCTGGAAACACCATATATTTT. The full variable domain, in which reference TRBV28 and TRBJ1-3 provide the parts outside the CDR3, is DVKVTQSSRYLVKRTGEKVFLECVQDMDHENMFWYRQDPGLGLRLIYFSYDVKMKEKGDIPEGYSVSREKKERFSLILESASTNQTSMYLCASSYLGSGNTIYFGEGSWLTVV.

A few counts support this clone. The chain combines TRBV29-1 with TRBJ1-1; TRBD1 might be the D (6 bases). Trimming took 4 bases from V and 3 from J, leaving 18 bases between them. CDR3 size: 15 residues. The V gene's germline CDR1 is SQVTM and CDR2 ANQGSEA. The CDR3 loop reads CSVAPHGGRDTEAFF. The CDR3 DNA reads TGCAGCGTTGCCCCGCACGGGGGGCGGGACACTGAAGCTTTCTTT. Based on the CDR3 plus reference TRBV29-1 and TRBJ1-1, the full variable domain is SAVISQKPSRDICQRGTSLTIQCQVDSQVTMMFWYRQQPGQSLTLIATANQGSEATYESGFVIDKFPISRPNLTFSTLTVSNMSPEDSSIYLCSVAPHGGRDTEAFFGQGTRLTVV.

The chain recombines TRBV28 with TRBJ2-7; 11 bases fit TRBD2. The CDR3 contains 16 residues. CDR1 MDHEN and CDR2 SYDVKM come from the germline V gene. The CDR3 reads CASSRGTSGSKTLQFV. For the CDR3, the DNA is TGTGCCAGCAGTCGCGGGACTAGCGGATCCAAAACCCTACAGTTTGTC.